This TCR beta chain was sequenced during a study of naive and memory T cell subsets. Germline CDR1 reads GTSNPN; CDR2 reads SVGIG (reference sequence). The junction had 5 bases not matched to a gene; V was cut back by 5 bases and J by 5 bases. The CDR3 loop spans 13 amino acids. Turning to this clonotype: Its antigen remains unidentified.

Two oligonucleotides, mixed equimolar, formed the beta constant-region primer covering TRBC1 and TRBC2. Ligated cDNA was amplified by four rounds of PCR with nested alpha and beta constant-region primers and SP2. TCRdb re-derived calls from the UMI-ligation and nested PCR reads in MiXCR, one entry per CDR3 protein. The repertoire holds 120,000 to 150,000 distinct CDR3 sequences, with 22% as singletons. Broader study findings: Between naive and memory subsets, TCR abundance power law exponents differed. Naive repertoires, especially CD8, held a few larger clonotypes, possibly memory cells re-expressing CD45RA.

Material: naive CD4+ T cells from blood. The chain recombines TRBV30 with TRBJ1-5, with 8 bases lining up with TRBD1. This TCR was recovered from a human donor in good health. CDR3 sequence (DNA): TGTGCCTGGGCAGACAGGGGAGATCAGCCCCAGCATTTT. Translated: CAWADRGDQPQHF.